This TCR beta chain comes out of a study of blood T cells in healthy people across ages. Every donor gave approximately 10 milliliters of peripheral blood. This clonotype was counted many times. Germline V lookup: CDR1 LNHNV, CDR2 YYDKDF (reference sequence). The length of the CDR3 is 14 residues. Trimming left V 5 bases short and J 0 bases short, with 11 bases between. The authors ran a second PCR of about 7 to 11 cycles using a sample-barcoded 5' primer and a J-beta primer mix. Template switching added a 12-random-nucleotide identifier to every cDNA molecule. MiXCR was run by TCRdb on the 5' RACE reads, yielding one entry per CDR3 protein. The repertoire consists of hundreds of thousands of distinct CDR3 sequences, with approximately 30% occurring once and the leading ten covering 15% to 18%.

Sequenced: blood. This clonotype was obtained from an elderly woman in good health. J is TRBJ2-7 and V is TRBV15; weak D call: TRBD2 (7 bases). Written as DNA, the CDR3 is TGTGCCACCAGCCCGGGGGGCGTCTCCTACGAGCAGTACTTC. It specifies CATSPGGVSYEQYF.